The rows below give T cell receptor beta chains drawn from one sample of a study of glioma-infiltrating T cells. One entry per CDR3 protein results from TCRdb running MiXCR on the multiplex PCR reads. The data show about 140,000 distinct CDR3 sequences, about two fifths seen once. The sample was glioma tissue, nonneoplastic brain tissue, or PBMCs (not recorded which). The receptors were sampled from a human donor with low-grade glioma or glioblastoma, undergoing nonglioma brain surgery, or in good health (not recorded which). The CDR3 runs from the conserved cysteine through the conserved F or W. D genes are given only for firm matches. Size is omitted from some rows. Given values are once, few, many or a class for expanded clones.

few	TRBJ1-2	TRBV27	-	TGTGCCAGCAGTCCCGACAGTCCTAACTATGGCTACACCTTC	CASSPDSPNYGYTF
many	TRBJ1-2	TRBV4-3	TRBD1	TGCGCCAGCAGCCCCAGACAGGGCTATGGCTACACCTTC	CASSPRQGYGYTF
-	TRBJ1-5	TRBV6-1	-	TGTGCCAGCAGATCCAATGAGAATCAGCCCCAGCATTTT	CASRSNENQPQHF
-	TRBJ1-2	TRBV6-2/TRBV6-3	TRBD1	TGTGCCAGCAGTTCCGGACAGGGCTCCTATGGCTACACCTTC	CASSSGQGSYGYTF
-	TRBJ2-7	TRBV4-3	-	TGCGCCAGCAGCGCTACTTATGCCGGGGAGCAGTACTTC	CASSATYAGEQYF
many	TRBJ1-5	TRBV27	-	TGTGCCAGCAGCTGGGGGTACAATAGCAATCAGCCCCAGCATTTT	CASSWGYNSNQPQHF
-	TRBJ1-1	TRBV7-9	-	TGTGCCAGCAGCGAAGATGCGGTTAGAGGCGGCACTGAAGCTTTCTTT	CASSEDAVRGGTEAFF
-	TRBJ2-1	TRBV6-2/TRBV6-3	TRBD1	TGTGCCAGCAAACCAAGGGACAGGGGGTACAATGAGCAGTTCTTC	CASKPRDRGYNEQFF
-	TRBJ1-1	TRBV6-1	TRBD1	TGTGCCAGCAGGACACCGGGACAGCTAGCTTTCTTT	CASRTPGQLAFF
few	TRBJ1-2	TRBV24-1	-	TGTGCCACCAGTGATCGGGGGGCATGGTATGGCTACACCTTC	CATSDRGAWYGYTF
-	TRBJ1-1	TRBV19	-	TGTGCCAGTAGTGTCTTACAGGGAATACAAGCTTTCTTT	CASSVLQGIQAFF
-	TRBJ2-3	TRBV29-1	-	TGCAGCGTTGCGGGTTTTACCACAGATACGCAGTATTTT	CSVAGFTTDTQYF
-	TRBJ2-3	TRBV20-1	-	TGCGGTGCCTCTGACCCAACTAGCACAGATACGCAGTATTTT	CGASDPTSTDTQYF
-	TRBJ1-6	TRBV7-2	TRBD1	TGTGCCAGCAGCCGCGACAGGGAGCATTCACCCCTCCACTTT	CASSRDREHSPLHF
-	TRBJ1-2	TRBV12-3/TRBV12-4	-	TGTGCCAGCAGTTTAGGAGGGGATGGCTATGGCTACACCTTC	CASSLGGDGYGYTF
few	TRBJ2-5	TRBV6-1	TRBD2	TGTGCCTCTAGACTAGCGGGGGGTGAATACGAGACCCAGTACTTC	CASRLAGGEYETQYF
-	TRBJ1-3	TRBV6-1	-	TGTGCCAGCAGGACAGGCTCTGGAAACACCATATATTTT	CASRTGSGNTIYF
few	TRBJ2-3	TRBV25-1	-	TGTGCCAGCAGTGATCCAGCAGACACAGATACGCAGTATTTT	CASSDPADTDTQYF
once	TRBJ1-1	TRBV11-2	-	TGTGCCAGCAGCTTCCCGATGAACACTGAAGCTTTCTTT	CASSFPMNTEAFF
-	TRBJ2-7	TRBV28	-	TGTGCCAGCAGTTTAATATCAGCCCTAGGGACTGGCTACGAGCAGTACTTC	CASSLISALGTGYEQYF
few	TRBJ2-1	TRBV7-8	-	TGTGCCAGCAGCTTGTACAGCTACAATGAGCAGTTCTTC	CASSLYSYNEQFF
few	TRBJ1-4	TRBV25-1	-	TGTGCCAGCAGTGAATTTGGAGGGAGAGAAAAACTGTTTTTT	CASSEFGGREKLFF
-	TRBJ1-3	TRBV7-9	-	TGTGCCAGAAGCTTACAAGGGACTGGAAACACCATATATTTT	CARSLQGTGNTIYF
-	TRBJ1-5	TRBV6-1	TRBD1	TGTGCCAGCACCGCCTTAGACAGGGCGGGCAATCAGCCCCAGCATTTT	CASTALDRAGNQPQHF
-	TRBJ1-2	TRBV18	TRBD1	TGTGCCAGCTCACCGGACAGGGCGGTCGGCTACACCTTC	CASSPDRAVGYTF
-	TRBJ1-1	TRBV2	-	TGTGCCAGCATGGAGCGGGCTGAAACTGAAGCTTTCTTT	CASMERAETEAFF
-	TRBJ2-1	TRBV12-3/TRBV12-4	TRBD2	TGTGCCAGCAGTTTGAGTCGGCTAGCGGAAAATAGGGATGAGCAGTTCTTC	CASSLSRLAENRDEQFF
-	TRBJ2-1	TRBV6-1	-	TGTGCCAGCAGTTCCGCCTATGAGCAGTTCTTC	CASSSAYEQFF
-	TRBJ2-7	TRBV6-2/TRBV6-3	TRBD2	TGTGCCAGCAGTTACTCTCTAGCGGCGTACGAGCAGTACTTC	CASSYSLAAYEQYF
once	TRBJ1-6	TRBV28	-	TGTTCCAGCAGTGAATATTCTAATTCACCCCTCCACTTT	CSSSEYSNSPLHF
-	TRBJ2-7	TRBV4-1	-	TGCGCCAGCAGCCAAGAGGGGGCGGGCGCATCCTACGAGCAGTACTTC	CASSQEGAGASYEQYF
many	TRBJ1-1	TRBV6-1	-	TGTGCCAGCAGTTCGGATTTTGAAGCTTTCTTT	CASSSDFEAFF
-	TRBJ2-2	TRBV6-1	-	TGTGCCAGCAGTCCGCTACGGGGCGGGGAGCTGTTTTTT	CASSPLRGGELFF
few	TRBJ1-6	TRBV6-1	TRBD1	TGTGCCAGCAGTGCGGACAGGCGTCAACCCCTCCACTTT	CASSADRRQPLHF
few	TRBJ1-2	TRBV6-2/TRBV6-3	-	TGTGCCAGCAGTTACTCCGCTCTTAACTATGGCTACACCTTC	CASSYSALNYGYTF
-	TRBJ2-4	TRBV7-2	TRBD1	TGTGCCAGCAGCGTGGACAGGGGAGGGATTCAGTACTTC	CASSVDRGGIQYF
-	TRBJ2-7	TRBV7-2	-	TGTGCCAGCAGCGTTAACGGGGTTGAGCAGTACTTC	CASSVNGVEQYF
few	TRBJ1-5	TRBV27	-	TGTGCCAGCAGGGCCTCCGGGGGCAGTCAGCCCCAGCATTTT	CASRASGGSQPQHF
-	TRBJ2-7	TRBV19	TRBD1	TGTGCCAGTAGTCGCACCGGGACAGGTCTCTACGAGCAGTACTTC	CASSRTGTGLYEQYF
few	TRBJ1-5	TRBV7-2	-	TGTGCCAGCAGCTCGCAGGGGACTCAGCCCCAGCATTTT	CASSSQGTQPQHF
-	TRBJ2-5	TRBV28	-	TGTGCCAGCAGTTCCCTTGGGGGACATGGAGAAGAGACCCAGTACTTC	CASSSLGGHGEETQYF
few	TRBJ1-1	TRBV10-3	-	TGTGCCATCAGCGACGTAGGGGGAAGTACTGAAGCTTTCTTT	CAISDVGGSTEAFF
-	TRBJ2-1	TRBV20-1	TRBD1	TGCAGTGCTAGACCTCCGGGACAGGAGAAAAACTACAATGAGAAGTTCTTC	CSARPPGQEKNYNEKFF
-	TRBJ2-7	TRBV28	-	TGTGCCAGCAGCTCCCCGGGACGGAGCTACGAGCAGTACTTC	CASSSPGRSYEQYF
many	TRBJ2-3	TRBV24-1	-	TGTGCCGCCCCCGTCGGGCTCCCGGATACGCAGTATTTT	CAAPVGLPDTQYF
-	TRBJ1-5	TRBV28	-	TGTGCCAGCAGTTTGGTGAATCATCCCCAGCATTTT	CASSLVNHPQHF
-	TRBJ1-1	TRBV14	-	TGTGCCAGCAGCCAAGTTGGAAGGAACACCGAAGCTTTCTTT	CASSQVGRNTEAFF
-	TRBJ1-2	TRBV6-6	-	TGTGCCAGCAGTTCCGCGAGATCTAACTATGGCTACACCTTC	CASSSARSNYGYTF
once	TRBJ1-1	TRBV20-1	-	TGCAGTGCTGGGAACAGGGTTGGGTGGACTGAAGCTTTCTTT	CSAGNRVGWTEAFF
few	TRBJ2-3	TRBV6-1	-	TGTGCCAGCAGTAACAGACTAGGACCCACAGATACGCAGTATTTT	CASSNRLGPTDTQYF
-	TRBJ1-5	TRBV20-1	-	TGCAGTGCTAGAGGAACCGGGACGGGGCCCCAGCATTTT	CSARGTGTGPQHF
few	TRBJ1-5	TRBV27	-	TGTGCCAACAGTTTGACAAGGGGCGATCAGCCCCAGCATTTT	CANSLTRGDQPQHF
many	TRBJ1-1	TRBV20-1	-	TGCAGTGCTAGAGACGACAGAGAAGCTTTCTTT	CSARDDREAFF
few	TRBJ1-1	TRBV6-4	-	TGTGCCAGCAGTGCAGGGATGAACACTGAAGCTTTCTTT	CASSAGMNTEAFF
few	TRBJ2-1	TRBV6-6	-	TGTGCCAGCAGTTACTCCTTTAGTGAGCAGTTCTTC	CASSYSFSEQFF
-	TRBJ2-7	TRBV20-1	-	TGCAGTGCTAGCCTACAGGACAACTCCTACGAGCAGTACTTC	CSASLQDNSYEQYF
-	TRBJ1-1	TRBV19	-	TGTGCCAGTACCCTGGGCATGAACACTGAAGCTTTCTTT	CASTLGMNTEAFF
-	TRBJ2-3	TRBV20-1	TRBD1	TGCAGCGTTGGTGGACAGGGCACAGATACGCAGTATTTT	CSVGGQGTDTQYF
-	TRBJ1-3	TRBV12-3/TRBV12-4	-	TGTGCCAGCACCAGCCCTGGAAACACCATATATTTT	CASTSPGNTIYF
-	TRBJ1-4	TRBV3-1	-	TGTGCCAGCAGGGAGGAGGGAGAAAAACTGTTTTTT	CASREEGEKLFF